The next 7 T cell receptor beta chains were all read from a single sample in a study of shared T cell receptors in the human thymus. This table comes from immunoSEQ multiplex PCR, and its TCRdb copy is limited to in-frame clones, with some not included. Of 700,000 or so clones in the sample, approximately 83% were seen once. Another study also made use of these data, one on human thymus T cells.

Source material: thymocytes. The receptors come from a girl less than two years old with a congenital heart defect.

The V gene is TRBV19, the J gene TRBJ1-1; 10 nucleotides line up with TRBD1. Germline trimming cut 5 bases from V and 4 bases from J; bases unmatched to any gene: 13. This CDR3 region has 17 residues. Looked up from germline, CDR1 is LNHDA and CDR2 is SQIVND (reference sequence). The CDR3 nucleotides read TGTGCCAGTAGTTCGGTCGAAAGGGACAGGGGTTCCACTGAAGCTTTCTTT. Its translation is CASSSVERDRGSTEAFF.

The chain links TRBV7-2 to TRBJ1-4, with D unresolved. The V end was cut by 5 bases, the J end by 7 bases, with 14 bases between. The CDR3 is made up of 14 amino acids. The germline gives CDR1 SGHTA, CDR2 FQGNSA. This CDR3 is CASSRGREGEKLFF. The DNA of the CDR3 is TGTGCCAGCAGCCGCGGACGGGAGGGTGAAAAACTGTTTTTT.

The rearrangement uses TRBV19 and TRBJ2-7; 8 bases align to TRBD1. The CDR3 spans 15 residues. CDR1 and CDR2 (germline): LNHDA, SQIVND (reference sequence). The ends lost 5 bases at V and 4 bases at J; junction bases unmatched: 10. This CDR3 reads CASSHPGTGFYEQYF. The CDR3 DNA sequence: TGTGCCAGTAGTCATCCGGGGACAGGATTTTACGAGCAGTACTTC.

The V gene is TRBV4-1, the J gene TRBJ2-1, with 8 bases lining up with TRBD1. V lost 4 bases and J lost 10; bases outside the gene matches: 3. The CDR3 runs to 12 residues. In germline, CDR1 is MGHRA, CDR2 YSYEKL. DNA for the CDR3: TGCGCCAGCAGCCCCCGGGACAGGGAGCAGTTCTTC. Translating gives CASSPRDREQFF.

This chain joins TRBV29-1 and TRBJ1-1, with TRBD1 as a possible D gene (6 bases). V lost 3 bases and J lost 8, with 19 bases in between. The CDR3 has 14 residues. Germline V lookup: CDR1 SQVTM, CDR2 ANQGSEA. CDR3 loop: CSVDPEGVSREAFF. The CDR3, as DNA: TGCAGCGTTGATCCCGAGGGGGTGAGTCGGGAAGCTTTCTTT.

The chain combines TRBV5-6 with TRBJ2-3; D is possibly TRBD2 (6 bases). Germline assignment: CDR1 SGHDT and CDR2 YYEEEE. This CDR3 is built from 18 residues. V lost 4 bases to trimming and J lost 3 bases, with 24 bases between them. The CDR3 bases are TGTGCCAGCAGCCACTCCGCCTTGAAGACTAGTTCGACAGATACGCAGTATTTT. Translated, it gives CASSHSALKTSSTDTQYF.

V is TRBV27 and J is TRBJ2-4; 8 bases fit TRBD1. Trimming cost V 2 bases and J 3 bases; bases outside gene matches: 0. In germline, CDR1 is MNHEY, CDR2 SMNVEV (reference sequence). This CDR3 spans 14 amino acids. In DNA form, the CDR3 reads TGTGCCAGCAGTTTAGGGACAGGCAAAAACATTCAGTACTTC. Amino acids: CASSLGTGKNIQYF.